This is a list of T cell receptor beta chains from one sample in a study of T-cell reconstitution after alpha-beta-depleted transplantation in children. Via MiXCR, TCRdb re-called the PCR reads, giving one row per CDR3 protein. Of over 200,000 distinct CDR3 sequences detected, approximately 8.4% appear once; the ten largest clones hold 35% to 45%. Material: PBMCs, mostly from graft donor cells, obtained 360 days after TCRalphabeta/CD19-depleted stem cell transplant. Receptors originate from a male patient between 2 and 9 years old who had a stem cell transplant for acute myeloid leukemia, so the T cells may come from the graft donor. CDR3s include the opening cysteine and the closing phenylalanine or tryptophan. Fields, in order: D gene, clone size, V gene, J gene, CDR3 DNA, CDR3 protein. A D gene is named only where the DNA matches it firmly. Size values are once, few and many counts, or a class for expanded clones, and some rows have none.

.,.,TRBV11-2,TRBJ2-5,TGTGCCAGCGTCGGGGCCGAGACCCAGTACTTC,CASVGAETQYF
TRBD2,few,TRBV20-1,TRBJ2-7,TGCAGTGCTAAAAGGGGCTGGGGGGGGAATTACTACGAGCAGTACTTC,CSAKRGWGGNYYEQYF
.,many,TRBV12-3/TRBV12-4,TRBJ2-5,TGTGCCAGCAGCCAATCACGAGAGACCCAGTACTTC,CASSQSRETQYF
TRBD1,many,TRBV5-1,TRBJ2-7,TGCGCCAGCAGCGGAGAACAGGGGATGGGGGCCTACGAGCAGTACTTC,CASSGEQGMGAYEQYF
.,.,TRBV20-1,TRBJ2-5,TGCAGTGCTAGAGACAGAATCTTCAGGGAGACCCAGTACTTC,CSARDRIFRETQYF
.,many,TRBV12-3/TRBV12-4,TRBJ2-4,TGTGCCAGCAGCCGTAGGCTAGCCAAAAACATTCAGTACTTC,CASSRRLAKNIQYF
.,many,TRBV20-1,TRBJ2-3,TGCAGTGCTAGAGATTTCGAGGGAAGCACAGATACGCAGTATTTT,CSARDFEGSTDTQYF
.,many,TRBV5-1,TRBJ1-1,TGCGCCAGCAGCTTGGTCCCGCAGCAGAACACTGAAGCTTTCTTT,CASSLVPQQNTEAFF
.,few,TRBV12-3/TRBV12-4,TRBJ1-2,TGTGCCAGCAGCCACTCCGGGTTCGGCTACACCTTC,CASSHSGFGYTF
.,.,TRBV6-5,TRBJ1-5,TGTGCCAGCAGTTACTCGAGCAGGGCCAATCAGCCCCAGCATTTT,CASSYSSRANQPQHF
.,many,TRBV6-5,TRBJ2-3,TGTGCCAGCAGTTTCGGTCGGGCGGGGACAGCTAGCACAGATACGCAGTATTTT,CASSFGRAGTASTDTQYF